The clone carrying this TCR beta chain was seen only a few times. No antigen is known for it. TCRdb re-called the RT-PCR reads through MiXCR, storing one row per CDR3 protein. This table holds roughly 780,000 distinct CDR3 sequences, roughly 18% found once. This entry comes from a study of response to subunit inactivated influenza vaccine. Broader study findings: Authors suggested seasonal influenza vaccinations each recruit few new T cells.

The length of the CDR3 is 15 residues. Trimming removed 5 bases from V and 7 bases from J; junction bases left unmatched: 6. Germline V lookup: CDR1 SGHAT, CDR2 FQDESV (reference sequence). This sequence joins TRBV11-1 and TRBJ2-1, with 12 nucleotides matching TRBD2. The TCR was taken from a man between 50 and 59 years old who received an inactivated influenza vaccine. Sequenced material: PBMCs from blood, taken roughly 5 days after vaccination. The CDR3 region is CASSLLAGGQNEQFF. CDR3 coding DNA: TGTGCCAGCAGCCTACTAGCGGGGGGTCAGAATGAGCAGTTCTTC.